A single sample is the source of the 24 T cell receptor beta chains below, sequenced in a study of T cells in Graves' hyperthyroidism and ophthalmopathy. RNA transcripts yielded amplified TCR beta CDR3 regions. First-round RT-PCR of the TCR CDR3 relied on the HTBI primer set. Using its own MiXCR run on the multiplex PCR reads, TCRdb lists one record per CDR3 protein. The data contain 200,000 to 300,000 distinct CDR3 sequences, over 20% of them seen just once; the ten biggest clones take up around 32%. The sequenced material came from blood. Receptors were obtained from a woman aged 40-49 years with Graves' ophthalmopathy.

V and J are TRBV27 and TRBJ1-2; D gene unclear. From germline, CDR1 is MNHEY and CDR2 SMNVEV (reference sequence). V shed 3 bases and J shed 5 bases, with 13 bases lying between them. The CDR3 sequence is 14 residues long. The CDR3 coding sequence is TGTGCCAGCAGTTTTTATCCGGGCCAGTATGGCTACACCTTC. Translated: CASSFYPGQYGYTF.

This clonotype was seen a single time. This chain uses TRBV14 with TRBJ2-5, with 11 bases lining up with TRBD2. The V segment lost 2 bases and the J segment 4 bases; nucleotides outside the gene matches: 6. This CDR3 region has 16 residues. Germline CDR1 reads SGHDN; CDR2 reads FVKESK. CDR3 nucleotides: TGTGCCAGCAGCCAACTTGTCGGACTAGCGGGAGAGACCCAGTACTTC. Its translation is CASSQLVGLAGETQYF.

This clonotype was seen ten or more times. V is TRBV19 and J is TRBJ1-3; D is ambiguous. Germline V gene data show CDR1 as LNHDA and CDR2 as SQIVND (reference sequence). This CDR3 contains 11 residues. V was cut by 8 bases and J by 8 bases, with 10 bases left in between. CDR3 coding DNA: TGTGCCAGTTTCAAGGGCCACACCATATATTTT. It specifies CASFKGHTIYF.

The rearrangement joins TRBV28 to TRBJ2-7; TRBD1 aligns across 12 bases. Germline V gives CDR1 MDHEN, CDR2 SYDVKM. The CDR3 extends over 17 amino acids. V shed 4 bases and J 7 bases; nucleotides not matched to a gene: 14. The CDR3 reads CASSSIDNRDRGLEQYF. The CDR3 DNA reads TGTGCCAGCAGTTCCATCGACAACCGGGACAGGGGGCTTGAGCAGTACTTC.

The gene calls are TRBV6-5 and TRBJ1-1; tentatively, D is TRBD1 (5 bases). Trimming pared 5 bases from V and 5 bases from J, leaving 21 bases between. The CDR3 has 16 residues. The germline gives CDR1 MNHEY, CDR2 SVGAGI. CDR3 residues: CASSNRDRRRGTEAFF. In nucleotides, the CDR3 is TGTGCCAGCAGTAACCGGGACCGTCGGCGAGGAACTGAAGCTTTCTTT.

This clonotype was picked up many times. The chain combines TRBV30 with TRBJ2-2; TRBD1 matches at 8 bases. The germline gives CDR1 GTSNPN, CDR2 SVGIG (reference sequence). V trimming: 2 bases; J trimming: 4 bases; junction bases outside the gene matches: 9. The CDR3 consists of 16 residues. CDR3 loop: CAWSRPGGASTGELFF. In DNA form, the CDR3 reads TGTGCCTGGAGTAGACCAGGGGGCGCGAGCACCGGGGAGCTGTTTTTT.

The rearrangement joins TRBV20-1 to TRBJ2-5; TRBD1 agrees at 9 bases. This CDR3 is 12 amino acids long. V was pared by 4 bases and J by 5 bases, with 2 bases of the junction left unmatched. In germline, CDR1 is DFQATT, CDR2 SNEGSKA (reference sequence). The CDR3 reads CSATDRGETQYF. The DNA of the CDR3 is TGCAGTGCTACTGACAGGGGGGAGACCCAGTACTTC.

This clonotype has only a few counts. The CDR3 loop is CASSTDPEGGYTF. DNA for the CDR3: TGTGCCAGTAGTACGGACCCTGAAGGAGGCTACACCTTC. This chain uses TRBV19 with TRBJ1-2; D is ambiguous. The CDR3 loop spans 13 amino acids. From germline, CDR1 is LNHDA and CDR2 SQIVND (reference sequence). Trimming left V 4 bases short and J 8 bases short, with 14 bases between. Full variable domain (missing parts from reference TRBV19 and TRBJ1-2): DGGITQSPKYLFRKEGQNVTLSCEQNLNHDAMYWYRQDPGQGLRLIYYSQIVNDFQKGDIAEGYSVSREKKESFPLTVTSAQKNPTAFYLCASSTDPEGGYTFGSGTRLTVV.

As regards this clonotype: A read error may produce the germline difference seen at one junction end. The chain carries TRBV15 and TRBJ1-6; TRBD1 matches at 8 bases. This CDR3 is 16 amino acids long. Germline-derived CDR1 and CDR2 are LNHNV and YYDKDF (reference sequence). The CDR3 loop reads CVTSRGPGQANSPLHF. Here the CDR3 DNA reads TGTGTCACCAGCAGAGGACCGGGACAGGCGAATTCACCCCTCCACTTT.

The chain has TRBV24-1 and TRBJ1-2, with 7 nucleotides matching TRBD1. With 4 bases clipped from V and 4 bases from J, the junction kept 2 bases outside the gene matches. The germline V gene encodes CDR1 KGHDR and CDR2 SFDVKD. CDR3 length: 13 residues. CDR3 coding DNA: TGTGCCACCAGTGACTGGGACAGCTATGGCTACACCTTC. Translation gives CATSDWDSYGYTF.

This clonotype came up many times. The chain combines TRBV19 with TRBJ2-5; no firm D call. Germline CDR1 and CDR2: LNHDA and SQIVND (reference sequence). The CDR3 contains 16 residues. Trimming shortened V by 6 bases and J by 2 bases, and 19 bases separated the two germline ends. CDR3 sequence (DNA): TGTGCCAGTAGCCCCTCTTACCGGAGCTTACAAGAGACCCAGTACTTC. Translated, it gives CASSPSYRSLQETQYF. Full variable domain (missing parts from reference TRBV19 and TRBJ2-5): DGGITQSPKYLFRKEGQNVTLSCEQNLNHDAMYWYRQDPGQGLRLIYYSQIVNDFQKGDIAEGYSVSREKKESFPLTVTSAQKNPTAFYLCASSPSYRSLQETQYFGPGTRLLVL.

At least ten counts were recorded for this clonotype. The CDR3 sequence is CATGTEINEQFF. In nucleotides, the CDR3 is TGTGCCACCGGGACAGAAATCAATGAGCAGTTCTTC. The genes are TRBV30 and TRBJ2-1; TRBD1 matches at 7 bases. This CDR3 comprises 12 residues. Germline-derived CDR1 and CDR2 are GTSNPN and SVGIG (reference sequence). Trimming cost V 8 bases and J 6 bases; bases outside gene matches: 7.

This clonotype was counted ten times or more. The rearrangement links TRBV6-4 to TRBJ2-7; 11 nucleotides agree with TRBD2. This CDR3 has 16 amino acids. The trim removed 1 base at V and 0 bases at J, leaving 2 bases unmatched. The germline CDR1 and CDR2 sequences are MRHNA and SNTAGT. This chain's CDR3 is CASSDYGTSGSYEQYF. The CDR3 region has the DNA TGTGCCAGCAGTGACTACGGGACTAGCGGCTCCTACGAGCAGTACTTC.

This chain joins TRBV7-9 and TRBJ2-7, with D unresolved. Looked up from germline, CDR1 is SEHNR and CDR2 is FQNEAQ (reference sequence). The CDR3 spans 13 residues. The V end was cut by 1 base, the J end by 3 bases, with 7 bases between. The CDR3: CASSLDTSYEQYF. The CDR3, as DNA: TGTGCCAGCAGCTTAGACACAAGCTACGAGCAGTACTTC.

There are many counts of this clonotype. The V and J genes are TRBV11-1 and TRBJ2-2; 10 bases are a match to TRBD1. Germline assignment: CDR1 SGHAT and CDR2 FQDESV (reference sequence). This CDR3 region has 16 residues. V lost 5 bases, J lost 10 bases, and 13 bases stayed unmatched. The CDR3 spells CASSRRDRGFYEELFF. CDR3 in DNA: TGTGCCAGCAGCCGACGGGACAGGGGATTCTATGAGGAGCTGTTTTTT.

This clonotype turned up a few times. The chain is built from TRBV7-2 and TRBJ2-5; possible D gene TRBD2, 5 bases. V lost 5 bases and J 3 bases, leaving 13 bases between the germline ends. The CDR3 consists of 14 residues. Germline lookup yields CDR1 SGHTA and CDR2 FQGNSA. CDR3 sequence reads: CASSPRMREETQYF. DNA for the CDR3: TGTGCCAGCAGCCCCCGGATGAGGGAAGAGACCCAGTACTTC.

This clonotype was picked up a small number of times. A much larger clone sits a single nucleotide away, making a read error possible. The CDR3 does not close with the conserved phenylalanine or tryptophan, likely indicating a read error. The gene calls are TRBV5-1 and TRBJ1-1; D is ambiguous. This CDR3 is built from 13 residues. Germline loops: CDR1 SGHRS, CDR2 YFSETQ. The V gene lost 2 bases and the J gene lost 4 bases, with 9 bases spanning the gap. CDR3 loop: CASSFFGTTEAFL. The DNA for the CDR3 is TGCGCCAGCAGCTTCTTCGGTACCACTGAAGCTTTCCTT.

This clonotype has ten or more counts. The chain is built from TRBV20-1 and TRBJ2-7; D not certain. The ends were cut back, 7 bases at V and 4 bases at J, with 11 bases in the middle. Germline assignment: CDR1 DFQATT and CDR2 SNEGSKA (reference sequence). This CDR3 region has 11 residues. The CDR3 nucleotides are TGCAGTGGTACAGAAAATTACGAGCAGTACTTC. It yields the protein CSGTENYEQYF.

To note about this clonotype: A single base separates this from a much larger clone, so it may be a read error. The chain carries TRBV27 and TRBJ2-2; TRBD2 matches 13 bases. The CDR3 is 17 amino acids. Germline V gene data show CDR1 as MNHEY and CDR2 as SMNVEV (reference sequence). The DNA of the CDR3 is TGTGCCAGCACTAAACTAGCGGGAGGGTTGAGCACCAGGGAGCTGTTTTTT. Amino acids: CASTKLAGGLSTRELFF.

This clonotype was counted a few times. The chain joins TRBV3-1 to TRBJ2-4; the match to TRBD2 covers 15 bases. Trimming took 6 bases from V and 7 from J; bases not matched to a gene: 1. Germline CDR1 LGHDT, CDR2 YNNKEL (reference sequence). The CDR3 has 14 amino acids. CDR3 sequence reads: CASSGLAGGNIQYF. The CDR3 DNA is TGTGCCAGCAGTGGACTAGCGGGAGGGAACATTCAGTACTTC.

In its sample, this clonotype was seen many times. The V call is TRBV7-9, the J call TRBJ2-7, with TRBD1 identical over 7 bases. In germline, CDR1 is SEHNR, CDR2 FQNEAQ (reference sequence). Germline trimming cut 5 bases from V and 3 bases from J; bases unmatched to any gene: 7. The CDR3 extends over 14 amino acids. In DNA, the CDR3 is TGTGCCAGCAGCCCCCGGGCAGGGGGCTACGAGCAGTACTTC. Residues: CASSPRAGGYEQYF.

This clonotype has just a few counts. V and J are TRBV7-3 and TRBJ1-2; unclear D gene. This CDR3 spans 13 amino acids. V was trimmed by 6 bases and J by 8 bases, leaving 16 bases between them. CDR1 is SGHTA, CDR2 FQGTGA, per germline. CDR3 nucleotides: TGTGCCAGCAGTCCACCCACCTTAACCGGCTACACCTTC. This gives the protein CASSPPTLTGYTF. Full variable domain (rest looked up from reference TRBV7-3 and TRBJ1-2): GAGVSQTPSNKVTEKGKYVELRCDPISGHTALYWYRQSLGQGPEFLIYFQGTGAADDSGLPNDRFFAVRPEGSVSTLKIQRTERGDSAVYLCASSPPTLTGYTFGSGTRLTVV.

The chain has TRBV20-1 and TRBJ1-6; 10 bases map to TRBD1. Germline V CDR1 and CDR2: DFQATT, SNEGSKA (reference sequence). With V trimmed by 6 bases and J by 7 bases, 6 bases remained unmatched. CDR3 size: 14 residues. For the CDR3, the DNA is TGCAGTGCGGGGGACAGGGGTAAGAATTCACCCCTCCACTTT. Its translation is CSAGDRGKNSPLHF.

This clonotype has at least ten counts. The chain joins TRBV30 to TRBJ2-6, with D perhaps assigned TRBD1 or TRBD2 (5 bases each). The CDR3 sequence is 17 residues long. Trimming took off 2 bases at V and 0 bases at J, with 14 bases between the two ends. Looked up from germline, CDR1 is GTSNPN and CDR2 is SVGIG (reference sequence). This chain's CDR3 is CAWSPGPPLSGANVLTF. CDR3 DNA: TGTGCCTGGAGTCCGGGACCCCCCCTCTCTGGGGCCAACGTCCTGACTTTC.